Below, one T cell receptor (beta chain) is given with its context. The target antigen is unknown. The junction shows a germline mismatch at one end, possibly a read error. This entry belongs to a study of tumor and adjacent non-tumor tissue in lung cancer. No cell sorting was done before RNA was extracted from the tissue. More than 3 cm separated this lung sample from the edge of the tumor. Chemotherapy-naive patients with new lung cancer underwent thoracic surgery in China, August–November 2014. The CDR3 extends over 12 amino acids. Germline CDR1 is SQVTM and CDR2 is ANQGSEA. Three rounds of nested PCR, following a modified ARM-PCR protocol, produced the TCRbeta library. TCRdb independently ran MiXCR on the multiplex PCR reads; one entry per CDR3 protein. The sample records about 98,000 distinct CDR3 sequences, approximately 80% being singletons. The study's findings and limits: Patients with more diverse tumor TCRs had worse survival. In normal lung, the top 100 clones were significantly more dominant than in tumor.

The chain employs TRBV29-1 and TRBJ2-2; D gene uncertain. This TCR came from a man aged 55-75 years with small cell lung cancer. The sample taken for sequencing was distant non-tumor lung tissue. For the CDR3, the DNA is TGTAGCATAAGACAAGGGACCGGGGAGCTGTTTTTT. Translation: CSIRQGTGELFF.